This T cell receptor (beta chain) was identified in a study of shared clonotypes between healthy human individuals. Study-level background: With ages of 18 to 49, the donors were a couple of women and a few men. General observations from the study: What rarefaction showed was incomplete sorted-subset sequencing despite large depth. Clonotype sharing among donors was expected to depend on sequencing depth.

The length of the CDR3 is 12 residues. Terminally differentiated effector memory CD45RA+ cells were excluded from the naive CD8 cells, which were CD45RO-negative and positively selected for CCR7. As handled by the study authors: In the immunoSEQ data, sequences were junction-only and lacked quality scores, so filtering differed. TCRdb's copy holds only in-frame clones and misses some; the assay was immunoSEQ multiplex PCR. V and J calls and clone size are given by that table; D and trimming were obtained from the DNA. The sample includes fewer than 700,000 clones, approximately 95% of them seen just once. Points on this clone: Its antigen is currently unknown.

Sequencing was done on a sample of naive CD8+ T cells sorted from blood. The receptor comes from a woman under 40 in good health. The chain links TRBV21-1 to TRBJ2-7. TRBV21-1 corresponds to a pseudogene. The CDR3 spells CASRDESYEQYF. The CDR3 DNA sequence: TGTGCCAGCCGGGACGAAAGCTACGAGCAGTACTTC.